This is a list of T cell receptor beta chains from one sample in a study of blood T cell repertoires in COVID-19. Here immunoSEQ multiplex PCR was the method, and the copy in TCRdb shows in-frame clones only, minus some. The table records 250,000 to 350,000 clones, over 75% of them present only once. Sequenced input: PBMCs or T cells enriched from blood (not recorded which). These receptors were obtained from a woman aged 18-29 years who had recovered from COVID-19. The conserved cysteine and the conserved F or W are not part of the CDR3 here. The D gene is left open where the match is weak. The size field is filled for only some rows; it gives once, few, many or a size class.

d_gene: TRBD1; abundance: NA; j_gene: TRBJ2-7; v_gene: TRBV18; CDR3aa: ASLSGTGSYEQY
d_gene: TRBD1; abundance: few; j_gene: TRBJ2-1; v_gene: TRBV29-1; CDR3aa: SVEVRQGIGSSYNEQF
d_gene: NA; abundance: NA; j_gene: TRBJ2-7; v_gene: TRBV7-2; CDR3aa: ASSFRPQGYEQY
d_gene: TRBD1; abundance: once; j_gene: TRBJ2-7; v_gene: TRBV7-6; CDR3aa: ASSPGTGTYEQY
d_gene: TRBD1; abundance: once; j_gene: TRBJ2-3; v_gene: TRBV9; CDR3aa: ASSPGQGKTDTQY
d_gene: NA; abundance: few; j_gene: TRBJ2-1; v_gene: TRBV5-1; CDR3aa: ASSSLAQDSYNEQF
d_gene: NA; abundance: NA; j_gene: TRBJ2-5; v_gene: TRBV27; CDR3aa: ASSLSASGGFQETQY
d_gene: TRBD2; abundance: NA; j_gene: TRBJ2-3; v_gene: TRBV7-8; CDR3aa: ASSPLSGRTTDTQY
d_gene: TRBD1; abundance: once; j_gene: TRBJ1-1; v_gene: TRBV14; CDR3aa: ASSQSRRSGQRDTEAF
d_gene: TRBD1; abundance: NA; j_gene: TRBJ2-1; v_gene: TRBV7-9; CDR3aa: ASSLTTGGTDEQF
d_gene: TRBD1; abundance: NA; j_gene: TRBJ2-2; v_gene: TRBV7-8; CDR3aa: ASSSRQGLTGELF
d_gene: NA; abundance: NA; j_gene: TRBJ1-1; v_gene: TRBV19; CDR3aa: ASSQVDSLNTEAF
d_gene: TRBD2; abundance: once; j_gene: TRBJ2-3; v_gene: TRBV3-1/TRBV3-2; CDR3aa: ASSPHSGTSGGLDTQY
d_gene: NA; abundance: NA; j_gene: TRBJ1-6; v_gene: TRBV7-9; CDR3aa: ASSSVDSPLH
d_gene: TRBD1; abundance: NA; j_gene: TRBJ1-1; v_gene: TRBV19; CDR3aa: ASSTIPGQIIAEAF
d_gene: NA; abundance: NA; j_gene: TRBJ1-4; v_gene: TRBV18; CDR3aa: ASSPTGLTNEKLF
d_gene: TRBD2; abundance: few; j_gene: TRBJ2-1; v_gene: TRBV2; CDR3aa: ASSESQRESNEQF
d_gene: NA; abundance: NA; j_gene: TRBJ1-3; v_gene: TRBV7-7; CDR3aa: ASSPGTLISGNTIY
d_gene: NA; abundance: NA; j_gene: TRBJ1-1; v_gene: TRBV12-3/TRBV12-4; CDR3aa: ASSLERNTEAF
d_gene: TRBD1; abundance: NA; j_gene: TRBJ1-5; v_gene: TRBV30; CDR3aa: AWTNGDRGQQPQH
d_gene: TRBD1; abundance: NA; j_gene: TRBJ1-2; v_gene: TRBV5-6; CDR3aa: ASSLGDRGFGYGYT
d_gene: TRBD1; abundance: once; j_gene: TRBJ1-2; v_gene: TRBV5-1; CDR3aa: ASSSRRTGGNGYT
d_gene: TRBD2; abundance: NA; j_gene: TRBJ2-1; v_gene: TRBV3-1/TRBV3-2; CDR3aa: ASSTTGTSVDNEQF
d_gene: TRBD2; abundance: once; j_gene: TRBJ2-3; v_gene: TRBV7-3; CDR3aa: ASSYGLAGTDTQY
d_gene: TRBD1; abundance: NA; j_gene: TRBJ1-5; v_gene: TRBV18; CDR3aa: ASSPEDRGAQH
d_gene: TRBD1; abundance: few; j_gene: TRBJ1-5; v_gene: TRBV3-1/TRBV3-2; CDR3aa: ASSHGDRGRNQPQH
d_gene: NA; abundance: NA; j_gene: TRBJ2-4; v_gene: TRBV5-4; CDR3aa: ASSLGGLAKNIQY
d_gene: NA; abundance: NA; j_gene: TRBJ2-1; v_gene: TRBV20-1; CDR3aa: SASDPPRSAYNEQF
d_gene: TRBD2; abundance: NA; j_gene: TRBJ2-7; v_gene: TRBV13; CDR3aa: ASSLGEGLAAYEQY
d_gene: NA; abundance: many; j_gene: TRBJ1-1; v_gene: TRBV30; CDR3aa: AWGLTDAQAF
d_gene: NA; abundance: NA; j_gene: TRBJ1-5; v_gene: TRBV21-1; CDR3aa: ASSKPWGQGCNQPQH
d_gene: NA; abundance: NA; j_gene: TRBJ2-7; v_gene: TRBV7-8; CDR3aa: ASSLGRAHSYEQY
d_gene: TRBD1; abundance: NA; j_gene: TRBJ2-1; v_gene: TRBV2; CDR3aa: ADRGSVNEQF
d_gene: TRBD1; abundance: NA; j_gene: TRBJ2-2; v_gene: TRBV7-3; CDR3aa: ASSKTGTGGTGELF
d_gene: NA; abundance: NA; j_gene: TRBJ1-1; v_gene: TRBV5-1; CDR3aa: ASNLEAVNTEAF
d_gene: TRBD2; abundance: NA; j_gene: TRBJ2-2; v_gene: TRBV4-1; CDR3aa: ASSQAVAGRTGELF